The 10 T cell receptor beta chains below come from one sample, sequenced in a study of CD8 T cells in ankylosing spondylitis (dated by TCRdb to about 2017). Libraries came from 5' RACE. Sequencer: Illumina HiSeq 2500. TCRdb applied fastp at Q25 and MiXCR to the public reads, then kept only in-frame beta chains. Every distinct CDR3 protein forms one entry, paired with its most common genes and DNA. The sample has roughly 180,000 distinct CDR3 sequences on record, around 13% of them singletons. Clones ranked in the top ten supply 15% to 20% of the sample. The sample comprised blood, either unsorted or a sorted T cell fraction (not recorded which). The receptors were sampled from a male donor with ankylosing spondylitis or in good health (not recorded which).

CDR3: CASSPWTGGKDEAFF. Written as DNA, the CDR3 is TGTGCCAGCAGTCCTTGGACAGGGGGGAAAGATGAAGCTTTCTTT. This chain uses TRBV12-3 or TRBV12-4 with TRBJ1-1, with 10 bases matching TRBD1. This CDR3 region has 15 residues. V lost 5 bases and J lost 7; bases outside the gene matches: 10.

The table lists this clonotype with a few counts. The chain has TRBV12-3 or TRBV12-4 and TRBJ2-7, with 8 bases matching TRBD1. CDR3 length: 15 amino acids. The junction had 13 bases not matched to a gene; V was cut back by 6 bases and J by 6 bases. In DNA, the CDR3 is TGTGCCAGCAGCCTCCTAGACAGGGGAATAGGCGAGCAGTACTTC. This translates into CASSLLDRGIGEQYF.

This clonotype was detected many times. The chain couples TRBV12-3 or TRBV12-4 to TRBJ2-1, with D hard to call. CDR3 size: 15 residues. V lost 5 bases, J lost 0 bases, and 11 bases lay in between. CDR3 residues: CASSPGPSSYNEQFF. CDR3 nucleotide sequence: TGTGCCAGCAGTCCCGGACCAAGCTCCTACAATGAGCAGTTCTTC.

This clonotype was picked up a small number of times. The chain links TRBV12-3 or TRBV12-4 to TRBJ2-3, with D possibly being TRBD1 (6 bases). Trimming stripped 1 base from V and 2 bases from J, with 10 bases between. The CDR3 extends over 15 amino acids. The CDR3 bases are TGTGCCAGCAGTTTAGGGACAGAATACACAGATACGCAGTATTTT. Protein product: CASSLGTEYTDTQYF.

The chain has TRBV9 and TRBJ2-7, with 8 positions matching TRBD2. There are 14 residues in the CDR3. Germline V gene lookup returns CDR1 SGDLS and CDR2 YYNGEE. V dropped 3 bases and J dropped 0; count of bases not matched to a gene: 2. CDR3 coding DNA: TGTGCCAGCAGCGCGACTAGCGACTCCTACGAGCAGTACTTC. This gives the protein CASSATSDSYEQYF.

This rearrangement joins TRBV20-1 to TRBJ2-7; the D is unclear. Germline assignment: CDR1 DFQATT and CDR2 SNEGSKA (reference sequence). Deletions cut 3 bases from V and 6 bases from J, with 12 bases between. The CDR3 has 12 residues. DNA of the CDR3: TGCAGTGCTAGTAACGTCCCAGGCGAGCAGTACTTC. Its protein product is CSASNVPGEQYF.

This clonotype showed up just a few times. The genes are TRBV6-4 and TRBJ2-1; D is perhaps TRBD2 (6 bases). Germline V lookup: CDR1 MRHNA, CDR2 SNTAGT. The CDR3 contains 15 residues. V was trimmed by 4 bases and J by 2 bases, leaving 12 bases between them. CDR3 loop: CASSAGTGTYNEQFF. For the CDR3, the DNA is TGTGCCAGCAGTGCCGGGACTGGCACCTACAATGAGCAGTTCTTC.

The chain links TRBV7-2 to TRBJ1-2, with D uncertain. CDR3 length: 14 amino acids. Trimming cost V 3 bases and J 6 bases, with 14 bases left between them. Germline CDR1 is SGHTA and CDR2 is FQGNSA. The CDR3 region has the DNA TGTGCCAGCAGCTTTTCGAGTGCCGTCAATGGCTACACCTTC. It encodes CASSFSSAVNGYTF.

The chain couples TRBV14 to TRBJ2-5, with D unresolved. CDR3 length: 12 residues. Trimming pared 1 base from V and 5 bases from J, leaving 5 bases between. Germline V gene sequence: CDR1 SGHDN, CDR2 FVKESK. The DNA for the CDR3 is TGTGCCAGCAGCCAAGGGGCGGAGACCCAGTACTTC. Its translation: CASSQGAETQYF.

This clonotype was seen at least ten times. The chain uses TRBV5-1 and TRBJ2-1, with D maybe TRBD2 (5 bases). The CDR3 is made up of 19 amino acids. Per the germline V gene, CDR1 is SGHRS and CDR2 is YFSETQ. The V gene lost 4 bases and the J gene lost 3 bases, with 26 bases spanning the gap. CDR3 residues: CASSPGQRLGRVGYNEQFF. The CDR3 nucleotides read TGCGCCAGCAGCCCCGGGCAGAGGCTAGGGAGAGTAGGCTACAATGAGCAGTTCTTC.